These 4 T cell receptor beta chains were all obtained from the same sample, sequenced in a study of response to subunit inactivated influenza vaccine. MiXCR, applied by TCRdb to the RT-PCR reads, yields one record per CDR3 protein. Among roughly 630,000 distinct CDR3 sequences listed, 11% to 15% were seen once. Sequences were derived from PBMCs from blood, sampled 14 to 15 days before vaccination. These receptors all come from a man aged 50 to 60 who received an inactivated influenza vaccine.

The CDR3 DNA reads as TGTGCCAGCAGCTTGTTGGCTAGCGGGGGGGATGAGACCCAGTACTTC. It translates to CASSLLASGGDETQYF. The chain couples TRBV5-6 to TRBJ2-5, with 12 bases that match TRBD2. Looked up from germline, CDR1 is SGHDT and CDR2 is YYEEEE. Trimming took 1 base from V and 5 from J; bases not matched to a gene: 6. The CDR3 has 16 residues.

This clonotype has just a few counts. V usage is TRBV28 and J usage is TRBJ1-6; no clear D. The V end was cut by 5 bases, the J end by 9 bases, with 14 bases between. This CDR3 is 14 amino acids long. Looked up from germline, CDR1 is MDHEN and CDR2 is SYDVKM. The CDR3 protein is CASSPPARGSPLHF. In nucleotides, the CDR3 is TGTGCCAGCAGTCCCCCGGCCCGGGGTTCACCCCTCCACTTT.

This chain links TRBV2 with TRBJ2-2; D assignment may be TRBD1 or TRBD2 (5 bases each). Germline V gene sequence: CDR1 SNHLY, CDR2 FYNNEI. The CDR3 is 17 residues long. V was pared by 0 bases and J by 6 bases, with 17 bases between. This CDR3 is CASSEARGGRGAGELFF. In nucleotides, the CDR3 is TGTGCCAGCAGTGAAGCGCGTGGAGGCAGAGGGGCCGGGGAGCTGTTTTTT.

This clonotype was picked up many times. The chain uses TRBV2 and TRBJ1-6, with D possibly being TRBD1 (5 bases). CDR1 SNHLY and CDR2 FYNNEI come from the germline V gene. This CDR3 is built from 15 residues. The germline V and J ends were trimmed by 1 base and 8 bases, with 12 bases remaining between them. The CDR3 DNA is TGTGCCAGCAGTGAAGACCAGGGCCAATATTCACCCCTCCACTTT. Protein sequence: CASSEDQGQYSPLHF. The full variable domain, its missing parts supplied by reference TRBV2 and TRBJ1-6, is EPEVTQTPSHQVTQMGQEVILRCVPISNHLYFYWYRQILGQKVEFLVSFYNNEISEKSEIFDDQFSVERPDGSNFTLKIRSTKLEDSAMYFCASSEDQGQYSPLHFGNGTRLTVT.